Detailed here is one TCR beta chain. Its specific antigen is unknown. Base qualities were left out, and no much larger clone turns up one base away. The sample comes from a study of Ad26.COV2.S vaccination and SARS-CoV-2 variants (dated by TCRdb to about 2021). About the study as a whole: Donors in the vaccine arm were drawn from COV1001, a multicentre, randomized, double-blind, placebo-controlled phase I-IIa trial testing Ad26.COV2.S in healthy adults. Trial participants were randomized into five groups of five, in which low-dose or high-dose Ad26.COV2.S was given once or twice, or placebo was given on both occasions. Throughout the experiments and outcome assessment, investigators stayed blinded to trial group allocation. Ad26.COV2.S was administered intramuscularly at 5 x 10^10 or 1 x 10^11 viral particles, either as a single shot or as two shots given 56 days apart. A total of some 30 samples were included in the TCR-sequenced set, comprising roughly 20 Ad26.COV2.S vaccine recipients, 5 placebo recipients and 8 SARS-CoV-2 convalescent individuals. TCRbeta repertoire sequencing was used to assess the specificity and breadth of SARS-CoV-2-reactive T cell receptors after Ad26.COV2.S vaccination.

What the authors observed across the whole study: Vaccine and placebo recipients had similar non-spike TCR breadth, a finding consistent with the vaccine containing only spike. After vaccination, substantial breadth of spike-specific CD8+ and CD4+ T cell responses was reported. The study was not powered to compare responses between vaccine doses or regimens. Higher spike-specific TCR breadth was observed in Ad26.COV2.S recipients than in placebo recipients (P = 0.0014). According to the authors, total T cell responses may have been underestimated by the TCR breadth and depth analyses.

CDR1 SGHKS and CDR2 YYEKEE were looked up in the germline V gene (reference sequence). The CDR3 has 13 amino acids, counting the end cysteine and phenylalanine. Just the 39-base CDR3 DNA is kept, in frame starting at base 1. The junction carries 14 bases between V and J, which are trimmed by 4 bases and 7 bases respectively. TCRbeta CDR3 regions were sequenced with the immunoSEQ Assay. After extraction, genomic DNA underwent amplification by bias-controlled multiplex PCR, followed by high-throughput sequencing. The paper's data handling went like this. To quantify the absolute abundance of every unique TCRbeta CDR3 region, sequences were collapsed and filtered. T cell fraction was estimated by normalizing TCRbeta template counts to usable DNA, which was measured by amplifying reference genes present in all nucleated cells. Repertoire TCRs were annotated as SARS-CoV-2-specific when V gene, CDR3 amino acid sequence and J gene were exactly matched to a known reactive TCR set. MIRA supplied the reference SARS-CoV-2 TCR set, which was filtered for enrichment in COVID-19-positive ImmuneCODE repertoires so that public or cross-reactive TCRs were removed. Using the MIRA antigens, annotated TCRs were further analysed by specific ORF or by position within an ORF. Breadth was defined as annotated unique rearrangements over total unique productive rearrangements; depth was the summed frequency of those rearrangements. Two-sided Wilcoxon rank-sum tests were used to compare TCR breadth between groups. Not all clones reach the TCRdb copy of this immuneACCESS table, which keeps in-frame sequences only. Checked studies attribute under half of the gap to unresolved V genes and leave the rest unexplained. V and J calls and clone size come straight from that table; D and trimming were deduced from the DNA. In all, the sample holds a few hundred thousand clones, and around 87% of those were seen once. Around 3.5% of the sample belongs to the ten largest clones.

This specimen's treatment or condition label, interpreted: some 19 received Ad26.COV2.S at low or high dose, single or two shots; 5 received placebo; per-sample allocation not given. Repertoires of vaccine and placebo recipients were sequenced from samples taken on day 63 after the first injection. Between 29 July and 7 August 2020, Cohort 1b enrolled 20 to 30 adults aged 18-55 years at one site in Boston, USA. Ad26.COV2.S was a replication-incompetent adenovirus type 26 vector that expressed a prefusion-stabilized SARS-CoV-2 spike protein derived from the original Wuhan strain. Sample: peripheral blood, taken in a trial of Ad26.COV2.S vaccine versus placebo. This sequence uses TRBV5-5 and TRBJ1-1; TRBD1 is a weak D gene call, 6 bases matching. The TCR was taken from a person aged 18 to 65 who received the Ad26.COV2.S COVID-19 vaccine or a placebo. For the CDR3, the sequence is CASSQLATGEAFF. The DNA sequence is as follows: TGTGCCAGCAGCCAGTTAGCGACAGGTGAAGCTTTCTTT.